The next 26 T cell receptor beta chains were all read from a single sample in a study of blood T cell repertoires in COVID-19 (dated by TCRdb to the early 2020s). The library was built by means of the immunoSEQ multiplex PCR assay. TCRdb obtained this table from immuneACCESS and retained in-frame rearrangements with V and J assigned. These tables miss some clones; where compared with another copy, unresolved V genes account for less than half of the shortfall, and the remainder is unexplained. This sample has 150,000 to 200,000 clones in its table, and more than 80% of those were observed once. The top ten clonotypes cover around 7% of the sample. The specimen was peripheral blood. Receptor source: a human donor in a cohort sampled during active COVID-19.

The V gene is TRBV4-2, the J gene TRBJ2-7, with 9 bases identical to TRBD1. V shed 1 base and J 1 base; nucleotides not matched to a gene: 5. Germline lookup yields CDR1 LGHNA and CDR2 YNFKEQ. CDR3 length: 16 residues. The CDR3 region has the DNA TGTGCCAGCAGCCAAGGGGGACAGGGAATTTCCTACGAGCAGTACTTC. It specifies CASSQGGQGISYEQYF.

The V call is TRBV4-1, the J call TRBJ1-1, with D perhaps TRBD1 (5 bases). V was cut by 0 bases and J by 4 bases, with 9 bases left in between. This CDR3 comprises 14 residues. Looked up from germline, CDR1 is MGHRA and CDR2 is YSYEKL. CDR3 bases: TGCGCCAGCAGCCAAGATTCCCAGGGCACTGAAGCTTTCTTT. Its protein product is CASSQDSQGTEAFF.

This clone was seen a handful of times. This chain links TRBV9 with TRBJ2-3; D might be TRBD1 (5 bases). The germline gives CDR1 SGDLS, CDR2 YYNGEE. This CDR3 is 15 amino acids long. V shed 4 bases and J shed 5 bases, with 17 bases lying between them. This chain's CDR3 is CASSPRVYWEDTQYF. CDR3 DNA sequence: TGTGCCAGCAGCCCCAGGGTTTATTGGGAAGATACGCAGTATTTT.

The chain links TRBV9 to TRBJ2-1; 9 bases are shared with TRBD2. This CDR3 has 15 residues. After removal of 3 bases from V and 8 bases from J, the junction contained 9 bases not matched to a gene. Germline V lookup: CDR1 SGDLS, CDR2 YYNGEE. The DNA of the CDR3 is TGTGCCAGCAGCGGATTAGCGGGGGCGGGTTATGAGCAGTTCTTC. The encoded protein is CASSGLAGAGYEQFF.

CDR3 region: CSVAPAGGLPYEQYF. CDR3 nucleotide sequence: TGCAGCGTTGCCCCAGCGGGGGGGCTCCCCTACGAGCAGTACTTC. The V and J genes are TRBV29-1 and TRBJ2-7; the match to TRBD2 covers 10 bases. Germline assignment: CDR1 SQVTM and CDR2 ANQGSEA. V gave up 4 bases and J gave up 2 bases; unmatched junction bases: 8. The length of the CDR3 is 15 residues.

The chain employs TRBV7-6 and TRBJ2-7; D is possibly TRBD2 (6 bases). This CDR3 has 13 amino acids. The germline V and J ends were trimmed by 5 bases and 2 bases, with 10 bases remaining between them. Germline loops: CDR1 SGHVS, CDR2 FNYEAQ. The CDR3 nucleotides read TGTGCCAGCAGCAACCGACTAGCCTACGAGCAGTACTTC. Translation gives CASSNRLAYEQYF.

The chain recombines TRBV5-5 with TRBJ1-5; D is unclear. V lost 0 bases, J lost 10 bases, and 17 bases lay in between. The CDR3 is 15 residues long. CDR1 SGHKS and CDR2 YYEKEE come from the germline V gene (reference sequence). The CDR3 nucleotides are TGTGCCAGCAGCTTGGGCGGAGGGTCGGGTAGTCCCCAGCATTTT. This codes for CASSLGGGSGSPQHF.

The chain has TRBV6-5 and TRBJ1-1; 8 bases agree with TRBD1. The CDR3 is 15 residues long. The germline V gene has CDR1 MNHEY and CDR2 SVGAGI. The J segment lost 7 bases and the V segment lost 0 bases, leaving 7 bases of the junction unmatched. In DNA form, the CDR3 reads TGTGCCAGCAGTTACTCGACAGGGGAAAGGGTTGAAGCTTTCTTT. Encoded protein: CASSYSTGERVEAFF.

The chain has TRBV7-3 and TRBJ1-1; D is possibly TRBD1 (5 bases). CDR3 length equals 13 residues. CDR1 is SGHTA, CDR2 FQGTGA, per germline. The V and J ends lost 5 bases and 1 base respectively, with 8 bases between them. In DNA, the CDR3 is TGTGCCAGCAGCCTTCAGGGGAACACTGAAGCTTTCTTT. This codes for CASSLQGNTEAFF.

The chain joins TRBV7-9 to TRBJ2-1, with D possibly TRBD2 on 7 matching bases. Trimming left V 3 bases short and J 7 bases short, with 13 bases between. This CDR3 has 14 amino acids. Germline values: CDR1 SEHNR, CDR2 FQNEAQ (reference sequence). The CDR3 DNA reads TGTGCCAGCAGCTTCGGGGGGCTGGGGAATGAGCAGTTCTTC. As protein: CASSFGGLGNEQFF.

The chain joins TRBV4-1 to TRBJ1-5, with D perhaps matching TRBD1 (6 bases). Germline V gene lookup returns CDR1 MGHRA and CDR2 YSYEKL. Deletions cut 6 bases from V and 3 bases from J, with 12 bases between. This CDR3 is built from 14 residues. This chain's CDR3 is CASSRTVANQPQHF. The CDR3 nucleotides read TGCGCCAGCAGTCGGACAGTAGCCAATCAGCCCCAGCATTTT.

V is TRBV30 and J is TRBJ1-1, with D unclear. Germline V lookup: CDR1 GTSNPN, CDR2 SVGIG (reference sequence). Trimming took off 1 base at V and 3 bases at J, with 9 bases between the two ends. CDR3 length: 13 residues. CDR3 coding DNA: TGTGCCTGGAGTGACAGCGGTTACACTGAAGCTTTCTTT. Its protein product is CAWSDSGYTEAFF.

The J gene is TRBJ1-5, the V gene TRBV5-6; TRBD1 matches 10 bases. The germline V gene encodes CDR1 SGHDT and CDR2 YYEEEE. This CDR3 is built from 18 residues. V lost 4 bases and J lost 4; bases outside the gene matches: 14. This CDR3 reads CASSPCRDRGPRNQPQHF. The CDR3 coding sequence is TGTGCCAGCAGCCCTTGCCGGGACAGGGGACCGCGTAATCAGCCCCAGCATTTT.

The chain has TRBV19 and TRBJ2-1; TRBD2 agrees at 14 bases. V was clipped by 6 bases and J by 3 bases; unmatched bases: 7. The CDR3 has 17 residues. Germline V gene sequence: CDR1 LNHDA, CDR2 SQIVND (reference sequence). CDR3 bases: TGTGCCAGTAGCGGACTAGCGGGGGGCCAAAACTACAATGAGCAGTTCTTC. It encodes CASSGLAGGQNYNEQFF.

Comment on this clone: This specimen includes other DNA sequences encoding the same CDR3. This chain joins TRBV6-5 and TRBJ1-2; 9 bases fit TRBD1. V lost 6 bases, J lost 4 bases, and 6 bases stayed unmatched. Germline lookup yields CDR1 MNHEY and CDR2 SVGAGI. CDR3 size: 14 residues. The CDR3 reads CASRTGQGGYGYTF. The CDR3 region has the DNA TGTGCCAGCAGAACGGGACAGGGAGGCTATGGCTACACCTTC.

CDR3 residues: CASSWTVGTDTQYF. CDR3 in DNA: TGTGCCAGCAGTTGGACAGTAGGCACAGATACGCAGTATTTT. This chain joins TRBV6-6 and TRBJ2-3, with D perhaps matching TRBD1 (6 bases). Trimming took off 4 bases at V and 1 base at J, with 9 bases between the two ends. The CDR3 is made up of 14 amino acids. Germline CDR1 and CDR2: MNHNY and SVGAGI (reference sequence).

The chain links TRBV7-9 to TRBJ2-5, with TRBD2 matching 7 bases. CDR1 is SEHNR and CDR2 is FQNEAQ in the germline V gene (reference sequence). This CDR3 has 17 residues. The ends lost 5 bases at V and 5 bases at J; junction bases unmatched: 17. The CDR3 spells CASSDRGEGTRGETQYF. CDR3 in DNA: TGTGCCAGCAGCGATCGAGGGGAGGGGACCCGCGGGGAGACCCAGTACTTC.

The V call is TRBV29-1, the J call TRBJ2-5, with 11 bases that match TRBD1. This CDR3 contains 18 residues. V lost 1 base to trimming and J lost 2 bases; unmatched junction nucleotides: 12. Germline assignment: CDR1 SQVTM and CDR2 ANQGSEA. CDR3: CSVEGSLGQGDLQETQYF. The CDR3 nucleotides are TGCAGCGTTGAAGGGTCGTTGGGACAGGGGGACCTACAAGAGACCCAGTACTTC. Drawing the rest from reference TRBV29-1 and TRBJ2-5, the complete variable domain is SAVISQKPSRDICQRGTSLTIQCQVDSQVTMMFWYRQQPGQSLTLIATANQGSEATYESGFVIDKFPISRPNLTFSTLTVSNMSPEDSSIYLCSVEGSLGQGDLQETQYFGPGTRLLVL.

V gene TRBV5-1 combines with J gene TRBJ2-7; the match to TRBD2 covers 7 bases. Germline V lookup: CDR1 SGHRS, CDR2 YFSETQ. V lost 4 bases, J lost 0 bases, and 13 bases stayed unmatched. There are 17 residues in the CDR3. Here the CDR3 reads CASSPAGRLADSYEQYF. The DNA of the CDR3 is TGCGCCAGCAGCCCAGCCGGGAGGCTAGCGGACTCCTACGAGCAGTACTTC.

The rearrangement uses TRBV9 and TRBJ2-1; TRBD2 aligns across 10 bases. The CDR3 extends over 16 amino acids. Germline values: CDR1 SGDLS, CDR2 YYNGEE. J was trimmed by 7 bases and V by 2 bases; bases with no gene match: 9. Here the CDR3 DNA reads TGTGCCAGCAGCGTCACATCTAGCGGGGGCACAAATGAGCAGTTCTTC. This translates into CASSVTSSGGTNEQFF.

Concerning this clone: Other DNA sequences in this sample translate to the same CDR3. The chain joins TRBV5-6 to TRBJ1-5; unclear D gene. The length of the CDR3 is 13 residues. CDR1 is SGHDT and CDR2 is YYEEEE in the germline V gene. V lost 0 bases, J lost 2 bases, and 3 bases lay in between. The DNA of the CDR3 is TGTGCCAGCAGCTTGGCGGGCAATCAGCCCCAGCATTTT. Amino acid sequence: CASSLAGNQPQHF.

The CDR3 sequence is CASSPTPRTANTEAFF. Here the CDR3 DNA reads TGCGCCAGCAGCCCTACCCCAAGGACAGCGAACACTGAAGCTTTCTTT. The chain recombines TRBV5-1 with TRBJ1-1, with a weak D call TRBD1 (6 bases). The germline V and J ends were trimmed by 4 bases and 1 base, with 17 bases remaining between them. CDR1 is SGHRS, CDR2 YFSETQ, per germline. The CDR3 extends over 16 amino acids.

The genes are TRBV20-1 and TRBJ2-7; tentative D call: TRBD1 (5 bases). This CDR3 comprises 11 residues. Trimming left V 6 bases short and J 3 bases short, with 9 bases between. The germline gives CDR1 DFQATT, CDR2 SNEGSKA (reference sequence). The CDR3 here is CSARGGYEQYF. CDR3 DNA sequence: TGCAGTGCAAGGGGTGGCTACGAGCAGTACTTC.

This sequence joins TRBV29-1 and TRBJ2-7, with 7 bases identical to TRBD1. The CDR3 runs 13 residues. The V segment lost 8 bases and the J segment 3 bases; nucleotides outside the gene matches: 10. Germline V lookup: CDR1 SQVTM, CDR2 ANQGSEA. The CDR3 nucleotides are TGCAGCACGCGCACAGGGGAGAACTACGAGCAGTACTTC. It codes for CSTRTGENYEQYF.

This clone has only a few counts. CDR3 in DNA: TGTGCCAGCAGCCCGGGACAGGGGAGTGGTGGCTACACCTTC. It encodes CASSPGQGSGGYTF. The chain combines TRBV7-9 with TRBJ1-2; 10 nucleotides align to TRBD1. The junction had 7 bases not matched to a gene; V was cut back by 5 bases and J by 7 bases. Germline lookup yields CDR1 SEHNR and CDR2 FQNEAQ (reference sequence). This CDR3 region has 14 residues. Complete variable domain (other parts from reference TRBV7-9 and TRBJ1-2): DTGVSQNPRHKITKRGQNVTFRCDPISEHNRLYWYRQTLGQGPEFLTYFQNEAQLEKSRLLSDRFSAERPKGSFSTLEIQRTEQGDSAMYLCASSPGQGSGGYTFGSGTRLTVV.

In DNA form, the CDR3 reads TGTGCCATCAGTGAGTCTAGCGGGGCCTCCTACGAGCAGTACTTC. This translates into CAISESSGASYEQYF. The chain employs TRBV10-3 and TRBJ2-7; TRBD2 matches 8 bases. The CDR3 is made up of 15 amino acids. Unmatched junction bases numbered 1, after V lost 0 bases and J lost 0 bases. Germline V gives CDR1 ENHRY, CDR2 SYGVKD.